The 10 T cell receptor beta chains reported below all come from one sample, sequenced in a study of cytomegalovirus exposure and HLA in healthy donors. The primer mix had 60 Vbeta and 13 Jbeta primers. Measured with immunoSEQ multiplex PCR; TCRdb has only the in-frame clones, and not every one. The sample lists around 150,000 clones; roughly 70% were seen once. Sequencing used PBMCs. Receptors were obtained from a woman aged 50 to 65 in good health and CMV-seropositive.

V and J are TRBV2 and TRBJ2-1, with a possible D match to TRBD2 (6 bases). CDR1 is SNHLY, CDR2 FYNNEI, per germline. This CDR3 contains 15 residues. V gave up 4 bases and J gave up 0 bases, with 10 bases separating them. The CDR3 protein is CASSADGSSYNEQFF. In nucleotides, the CDR3 is TGTGCCAGCAGTGCGGACGGGAGCTCCTACAATGAGCAGTTCTTC.

The chain couples TRBV19 to TRBJ1-5, with D tentatively TRBD1 (6 bases). The length of the CDR3 is 15 residues. Trimming removed 5 bases at V and 4 bases at J, with 15 bases between. From germline, CDR1 is LNHDA and CDR2 SQIVND (reference sequence). The CDR3 DNA is TGTGCCAGTAGTTCAAGGGGGGGGTCAAATCAGCCCCAGCATTTT. It encodes CASSSRGGSNQPQHF. The full variable domain, completed using reference TRBV19 and TRBJ1-5, is DGGITQSPKYLFRKEGQNVTLSCEQNLNHDAMYWYRQDPGQGLRLIYYSQIVNDFQKGDIAEGYSVSREKKESFPLTVTSAQKNPTAFYLCASSSRGGSNQPQHFGDGTRLSIL.

The V and J genes are TRBV30 and TRBJ1-1; maybe TRBD1 (6 bases). Trimming took 3 bases from V and 6 from J, leaving 23 bases between them. CDR1 is GTSNPN, CDR2 SVGIG, per germline (reference sequence). CDR3 size: 16 residues. CDR3 sequence reads: CAWSALGAGEGAEAFF. In DNA, the CDR3 is TGTGCCTGGAGCGCCCTCGGGGCAGGGGAAGGCGCTGAAGCTTTCTTT.

This chain links TRBV5-6 with TRBJ2-3; 14 bases are shared with TRBD2. With V trimmed by 3 bases and J by 13 bases, 16 bases remained unmatched. There are 17 residues in the CDR3. Germline assignment: CDR1 SGHDT and CDR2 YYEEEE. Here the CDR3 DNA reads TGTGCCAGCAGCTGGGAGTATGGACTAGCGGGGGGCCACCCCGAGTATTTT. Translating it yields CASSWEYGLAGGHPEYF.

The rearrangement uses TRBV15 and TRBJ2-7; 12 nucleotides match TRBD1. Germline CDR1 reads LNHNV; CDR2 reads YYDKDF (reference sequence). Trimming at V came to 5 bases and at J to 6 bases, leaving 5 bases not matched to a gene. The CDR3 runs 14 residues. The chain's CDR3 is CATSGDRGLGEQYF. The CDR3 coding sequence is TGTGCCACCAGCGGGGACAGGGGGCTAGGCGAGCAGTACTTC.

This clone has only a few counts. V is TRBV6-1 and J is TRBJ1-2; tentatively, D is TRBD1 (5 bases). The CDR3 loop spans 15 amino acids. V dropped 1 base and J dropped 1 base, with 10 bases sitting between them. Germline-derived CDR1 and CDR2 are MNHNS and SASEGT. The CDR3 nucleotides are TGTGCCAGCAGTGAAGGGGACGGGAGTAACTATGGCTACACCTTC. Its protein product is CASSEGDGSNYGYTF.

V gene TRBV14 combines with J gene TRBJ1-2; D remains ambiguous. From germline, CDR1 is SGHDN and CDR2 FVKESK. With 1 base removed from V and 4 bases from J, the gap between germline ends came to 7 bases. This CDR3 comprises 13 residues. CDR3 region: CASSQGQSYGYTF. CDR3 nucleotides: TGTGCCAGCAGCCAAGGTCAGTCCTATGGCTACACCTTC.

This sequence joins TRBV5-6 and TRBJ2-5, with D possibly being TRBD1 (5 bases). CDR1 is SGHDT, CDR2 YYEEEE, per germline. V gave up 4 bases and J gave up 5 bases, with 21 bases separating them. CDR3 size: 16 residues. The CDR3 bases are TGTGCCAGCAGCCACCGTCAGAATTCAGGGTCCGAGACCCAGTACTTC. It yields the protein CASSHRQNSGSETQYF. The full variable domain, rest sourced from reference TRBV5-6 and TRBJ2-5, is DAGVTQSPTHLIKTRGQQVTLRCSPKSGHDTVSWYQQALGQGPQFIFQYYEEEERQRGNFPDRFSGHQFPNYSSELNVNALLLGDSALYLCASSHRQNSGSETQYFGPGTRLLVL.

This clone showed up just a few times. The chain couples TRBV5-4 to TRBJ1-2; 10 bases are shared with TRBD1. Losses at the gene ends were 5 bases for V and 4 bases for J; bases not matched to a gene: 8. This CDR3 contains 15 residues. In germline, CDR1 is SGHNT, CDR2 YYREEE (reference sequence). The CDR3 nucleotides read TGTGCCAGCAGAGCGACAGGGGGCCTCATCTATGGCTACACCTTC. The encoded protein is CASRATGGLIYGYTF.

The chain couples TRBV2 to TRBJ1-5, with D perhaps matching TRBD1 (5 bases). Germline-derived CDR1 and CDR2 are SNHLY and FYNNEI. The CDR3 totals 12 residues. The germline V and J ends were trimmed by 3 bases and 11 bases, with 11 bases remaining between them. CDR3 loop: CASSESRQSQHF. The CDR3 DNA reads as TGTGCCAGCAGTGAGTCCCGACAGTCCCAGCATTTT. Supplemented by reference TRBV2 and TRBJ1-5, the full variable domain reads EPEVTQTPSHQVTQMGQEVILRCVPISNHLYFYWYRQILGQKVEFLVSFYNNEISEKSEIFDDQFSVERPDGSNFTLKIRSTKLEDSAMYFCASSESRQSQHFGDGTRLSIL.